The 18 T cell receptor beta chains in this list originate from one sample, sequenced in a study of T-cell reconstitution after alpha-beta-depleted transplantation in children. Preparation of the TCRbeta library involved a method that used unique molecular identifiers. TCRdb analysed the PCR reads with MiXCR anew, one entry per CDR3 protein. Of 450,000 to 600,000 distinct CDR3 sequences detected, over 10% appear once; the ten largest clones hold approximately 2%. The source was PBMCs, mostly from graft donor cells, collected 360 days after TCRalphabeta/CD19-depleted stem cell transplant. The source of these receptors is a male patient aged 10 to 17 who had a stem cell transplant for acute myeloid leukemia, so the T cells may come from the graft donor.

This clonotype was seen ten or more times. The genes are TRBV7-8 and TRBJ1-5; D is undetermined. Germline V gives CDR1 SGHVS, CDR2 FQNEAQ. The V and J ends lost 1 base and 2 bases respectively, with 12 bases between them. This CDR3 has 16 residues. In DNA form, the CDR3 reads TGTGCCAGCAGCTTAGTAGACCCCGGCGGCAATCAGCCCCAGCATTTT. The encoded protein is CASSLVDPGGNQPQHF.

This clonotype occurred a few times. CDR3 sequence: CASSLTEEQFF. In DNA, the CDR3 is TGTGCCAGCAGCTTGACCGAAGAGCAGTTCTTC. The rearrangement uses TRBV7-3 and TRBJ2-1; unclear D gene. Deletions cut 3 bases from V and 10 bases from J, with 7 bases between. The CDR3 sequence is 11 residues long. Germline CDR1 is SGHTA and CDR2 is FQGTGA.

This sequence joins TRBV20-1 and TRBJ1-1; no reliable D call. The V end lost 3 bases, the J end lost 2 bases, and 16 bases lay between the germline ends. In germline, CDR1 is DFQATT, CDR2 SNEGSKA (reference sequence). The CDR3 loop spans 15 amino acids. The CDR3 loop is CSASAGAVRNTEAFF. CDR3 coding DNA: TGCAGTGCTAGTGCGGGCGCAGTTAGAAACACTGAAGCTTTCTTT.

This clonotype appeared a few times. The V call is TRBV10-3, the J call TRBJ2-1; 9 bases agree with TRBD2. The junction had 8 bases not matched to a gene; V was cut back by 0 bases and J by 8 bases. CDR3 size: 16 residues. Germline values: CDR1 ENHRY, CDR2 SYGVKD. CDR3: CAISESGSGSFDEQFF. In nucleotides, the CDR3 is TGTGCCATCAGTGAGTCGGGTAGCGGGAGTTTCGATGAGCAGTTCTTC.

This clonotype has more than one count but fewer than ten. J is TRBJ2-3 and V is TRBV5-1; 10 nucleotides match TRBD2. V dropped 1 base and J dropped 0; count of bases not matched to a gene: 5. The germline V gene encodes CDR1 SGHRS and CDR2 YFSETQ. The CDR3 contains 17 residues. The CDR3 nucleotides are TGCGCCAGCAGCTTGAGGAGCGGGGGGGCAAGCACAGATACGCAGTATTTT. Its protein product is CASSLRSGGASTDTQYF.

This clonotype was detected ten times or more. The chain recombines TRBV11-2 with TRBJ2-4; D unclear. This CDR3 has 19 residues. V was pared by 5 bases and J by 2 bases, with 25 bases between. Germline V gives CDR1 SGHAT, CDR2 FQNNGV. CDR3 nucleotides: TGTGCCAGCAGCAATACCTGGCCATCCCCCCTGGGGTCCAAAAACATTCAGTACTTC. Amino acids: CASSNTWPSPLGSKNIQYF. The full variable domain, completed using reference TRBV11-2 and TRBJ2-4, is EAGVAQSPRYKIIEKRQSVAFWCNPISGHATLYWYQQILGQGPKLLIQFQNNGVVDDSQLPKDRFSAERLKGVDSTLKIQPAKLEDSAVYLCASSNTWPSPLGSKNIQYFGAGTRLSVL.

This clonotype was seen ten or more times. The gene calls are TRBV7-2 and TRBJ2-1; TRBD2 aligns across 8 bases. J gave up 9 bases and V 4 bases, and 8 bases lay outside the gene matches. The CDR3 is made up of 14 amino acids. Germline V gives CDR1 SGHTA, CDR2 FQGNSA. In nucleotides, the CDR3 is TGTGCCAGCAGCTCAGAGGGACTAGGCGTTGAGCAGTTCTTC. It yields the protein CASSSEGLGVEQFF.

This clonotype was detected only a few times. This sequence joins TRBV2 and TRBJ2-2; D may be TRBD1 (5 bases). V was trimmed by 6 bases and J by 6 bases, leaving 11 bases between them. CDR3 length: 13 residues. Germline assignment: CDR1 SNHLY and CDR2 FYNNEI. CDR3: CASRDKVSGELFF. The CDR3, as DNA: TGTGCCAGCAGGGACAAGGTCTCCGGGGAGCTGTTTTTT.

This clonotype appeared many times. This sequence joins TRBV5-4 and TRBJ2-5; 11 bases match TRBD2. The CDR3 covers 16 residues. V shed 2 bases, J shed 4 bases, and the junction held 7 bases outside the gene matches. Per the germline V gene, CDR1 is SGHNT and CDR2 is YYREEE (reference sequence). CDR3 protein: CASSFIAGGLGETQYF. CDR3 nucleotides: TGTGCCAGCAGCTTTATAGCGGGAGGGCTTGGAGAGACCCAGTACTTC.

J is TRBJ2-1 and V is TRBV18, with D perhaps matching TRBD2 (6 bases). The V gene's germline CDR1 is KGHSH and CDR2 LQKENI. V was trimmed by 6 bases and J by 2 bases, leaving 14 bases between them. This CDR3 contains 15 residues. CDR3 residues: CASSRGTPTYNEQFF. Here the CDR3 DNA reads TGTGCCAGCTCTCGCGGGACGCCCACCTACAATGAGCAGTTCTTC.

In this sample, this clonotype turned up many times. The CDR3 coding sequence is TGTGCCACCAGTGAACCTAGCGGGAGGAACAATGAGCAGTTCTTC. As protein: CATSEPSGRNNEQFF. The chain employs TRBV24-1 and TRBJ2-1; 11 bases line up with TRBD2. This CDR3 has 15 amino acids. Germline V gene sequence: CDR1 KGHDR, CDR2 SFDVKD. The trim removed 4 bases at V and 5 bases at J, leaving 3 bases unmatched.

This clonotype came up a few times. The chain links TRBV5-5 to TRBJ2-3; 9 bases are shared with TRBD1. V trimming: 0 bases; J trimming: 3 bases; junction bases outside the gene matches: 2. CDR1 is SGHKS and CDR2 is YYEKEE in the germline V gene (reference sequence). CDR3 size: 15 residues. CDR3 bases: TGTGCCAGCAGCTTGGACAGGGGGCAGACAGATACGCAGTATTTT. It encodes CASSLDRGQTDTQYF.

The chain is built from TRBV15 and TRBJ2-5; the D gene is possibly TRBD2 (6 bases). The CDR3 extends over 16 amino acids. CDR1 and CDR2 (germline): LNHNV, YYDKDF (reference sequence). V lost 3 bases, J lost 5 bases, and 19 bases lay in between. The CDR3 DNA reads TGTGCCACCAGCAGGGTTACGGGGGTCCGAGCGGAGACCCAGTACTTC. Translated: CATSRVTGVRAETQYF.

The genes are TRBV12-3 or TRBV12-4 and TRBJ2-6, with D perhaps being TRBD1 or TRBD2 (6 bases each). The length of the CDR3 is 18 residues. The germline V and J ends were trimmed by 3 bases and 3 bases, with 18 bases remaining between them. The CDR3 DNA is TGTGCCAGCAGTTTCAGAAACAGGGAGGTAGTTGGGGCCAACGTCCTGACTTTC. As protein: CASSFRNREVVGANVLTF.

This chain joins TRBV5-1 and TRBJ2-1; 10 bases fit TRBD2. The ends lost 1 base at V and 7 bases at J; junction bases unmatched: 8. The CDR3 runs to 16 residues. CDR1 SGHRS and CDR2 YFSETQ come from the germline V gene. The CDR3: CASSLLLAGGTNEQFF. DNA for the CDR3: TGCGCCAGCAGCTTGCTTTTAGCGGGAGGTACGAATGAGCAGTTCTTC.

The V call is TRBV29-1, the J call TRBJ2-5; 7 bases are shared with TRBD1. CDR3 length: 13 residues. The J segment lost 3 bases and the V segment lost 6 bases, leaving 7 bases of the junction unmatched. The germline gives CDR1 SQVTM, CDR2 ANQGSEA. The CDR3 DNA follows: TGCAGCGTCCCCGGGACAGAAAAAGAGACCCAGTACTTC. It is translated as CSVPGTEKETQYF.

This clonotype was detected only a few times. V usage is TRBV2 and J usage is TRBJ2-7; possible D gene TRBD2, 5 bases. Between the trimmed V and J ends, which lost 0 bases and 3 bases, there was a span of 12 bases. The CDR3 contains 15 residues. Germline V lookup: CDR1 SNHLY, CDR2 FYNNEI. CDR3 sequence: CASSEARTGLYEQYF. In DNA, the CDR3 is TGTGCCAGCAGTGAAGCAAGGACTGGGCTCTACGAGCAGTACTTC. Drawing the rest from reference TRBV2 and TRBJ2-7, the complete variable domain is EPEVTQTPSHQVTQMGQEVILRCVPISNHLYFYWYRQILGQKVEFLVSFYNNEISEKSEIFDDQFSVERPDGSNFTLKIRSTKLEDSAMYFCASSEARTGLYEQYFGPGTRLTVT.

The table lists this clonotype with a few counts. The gene calls are TRBV18 and TRBJ2-2; D is undetermined. This CDR3 is built from 15 residues. Trimming took off 8 bases at V and 1 base at J, with 14 bases between the two ends. Germline V gene data show CDR1 as KGHSH and CDR2 as LQKENI. CDR3 protein: CASLPGGRNTGELFF. The CDR3 DNA sequence: TGTGCCAGCCTACCGGGCGGTAGGAACACCGGGGAGCTGTTTTTT.